Detailed here is one T cell receptor (beta chain). Its target is unknown. The RNA input was about 0.5 to 1 ug, and it was reverse transcribed with random hexamers. TCRdb reprocessed the immunoSEQ multiplex PCR reads with MiXCR, giving one entry per CDR3 protein. The sample has roughly 180,000 distinct CDR3 sequences; about 93% are singletons. These data are taken from a study of CD8 T cells in Susac syndrome. Findings of the study overall: The TCR sequencing and HLA analysis in the study involved a relatively small number of individuals, as the study acknowledged.

The ends were cut back, 0 bases at V and 0 bases at J, with 9 bases in the middle. The CDR3 is 16 amino acids. Germline values: CDR1 LGHNA, CDR2 YNFKEQ. The sample was CD4+ T cells from PBMCs. The chain couples TRBV4-2 to TRBJ1-3; weak D call: TRBD1 (5 bases). The TCR comes from a human donor with Susac syndrome. The CDR3 reads CASSQDRQISGNTIYF. The CDR3 nucleotides read TGTGCCAGCAGCCAAGATAGACAGATCTCTGGAAACACCATATATTTT.